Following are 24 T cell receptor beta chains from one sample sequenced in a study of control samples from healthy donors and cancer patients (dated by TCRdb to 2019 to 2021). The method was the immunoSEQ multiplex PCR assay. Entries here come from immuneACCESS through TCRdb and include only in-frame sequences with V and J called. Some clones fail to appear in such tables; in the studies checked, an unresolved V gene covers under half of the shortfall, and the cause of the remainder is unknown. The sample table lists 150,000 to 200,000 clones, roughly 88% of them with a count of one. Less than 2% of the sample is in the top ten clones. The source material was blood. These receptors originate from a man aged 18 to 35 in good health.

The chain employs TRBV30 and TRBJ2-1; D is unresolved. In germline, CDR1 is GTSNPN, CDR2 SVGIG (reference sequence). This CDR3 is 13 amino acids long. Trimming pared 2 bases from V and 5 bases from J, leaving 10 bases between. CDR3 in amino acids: CAWSPVANNEQFF. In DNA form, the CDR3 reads TGTGCCTGGAGTCCGGTCGCGAACAATGAGCAGTTCTTC.

DNA for the CDR3: TGTGCCAGTGGATTTAGCGGGGTCGGCACAGATACGCAGTATTTT. This codes for CASGFSGVGTDTQYF. This chain connects TRBV19 to TRBJ2-3; 8 positions agree with TRBD2. Unmatched junction bases numbered 8, after V lost 8 bases and J lost 1 base. The length of the CDR3 is 15 residues. The germline gives CDR1 LNHDA, CDR2 SQIVND (reference sequence).

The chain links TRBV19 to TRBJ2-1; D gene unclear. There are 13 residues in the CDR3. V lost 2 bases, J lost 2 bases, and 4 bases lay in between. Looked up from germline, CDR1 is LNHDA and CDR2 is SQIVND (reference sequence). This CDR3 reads CASSIPPYNEQFF. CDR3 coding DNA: TGTGCCAGTAGTATACCCCCCTACAATGAGCAGTTCTTC.

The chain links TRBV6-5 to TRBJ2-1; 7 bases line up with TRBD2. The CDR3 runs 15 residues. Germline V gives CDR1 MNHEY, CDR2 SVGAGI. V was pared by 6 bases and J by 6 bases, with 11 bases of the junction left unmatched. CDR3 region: CASSPEPSGGNEQFF. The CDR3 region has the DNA TGTGCCAGCAGCCCCGAGCCTAGCGGAGGCAATGAGCAGTTCTTC.

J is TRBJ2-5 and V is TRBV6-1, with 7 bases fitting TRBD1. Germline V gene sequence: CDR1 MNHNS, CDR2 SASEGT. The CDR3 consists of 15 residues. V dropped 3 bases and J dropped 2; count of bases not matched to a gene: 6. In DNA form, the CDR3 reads TGTGCCAGCAGTGAGAACAGGGGATCACAAGAGACCCAGTACTTC. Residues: CASSENRGSQETQYF.

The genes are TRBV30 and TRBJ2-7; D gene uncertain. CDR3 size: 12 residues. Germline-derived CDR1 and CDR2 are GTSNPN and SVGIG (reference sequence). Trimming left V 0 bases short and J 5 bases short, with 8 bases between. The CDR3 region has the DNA TGTGCCTGGAGTGTGTTCACCGACGAGCAGTACTTC. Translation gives CAWSVFTDEQYF. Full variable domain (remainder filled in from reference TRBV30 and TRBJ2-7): SQTIHQWPATLVQPVGSPLSLECTVEGTSNPNLYWYRQAAGRGLQLLFYSVGIGQISSEVPQNLSASRPQDRQFILSSKKLLLSDSGFYLCAWSVFTDEQYFGPGTRLTVT.

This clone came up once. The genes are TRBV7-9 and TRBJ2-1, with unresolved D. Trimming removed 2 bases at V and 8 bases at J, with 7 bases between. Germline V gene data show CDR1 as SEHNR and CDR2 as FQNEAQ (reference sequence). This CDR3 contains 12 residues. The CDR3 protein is CASSLSGDEQFF. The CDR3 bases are TGTGCCAGCAGCTTATCGGGCGATGAGCAGTTCTTC.

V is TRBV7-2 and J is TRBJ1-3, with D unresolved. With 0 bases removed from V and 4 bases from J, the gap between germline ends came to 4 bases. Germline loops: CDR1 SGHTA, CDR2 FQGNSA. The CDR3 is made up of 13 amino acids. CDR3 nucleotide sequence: TGTGCCAGCAGCTTAGCGTCCGGAAACACCATATATTTT. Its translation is CASSLASGNTIYF.

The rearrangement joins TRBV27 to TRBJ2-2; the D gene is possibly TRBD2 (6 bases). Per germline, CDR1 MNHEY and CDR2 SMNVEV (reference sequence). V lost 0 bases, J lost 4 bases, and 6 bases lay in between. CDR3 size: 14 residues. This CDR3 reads CASSLSRGTGELFF. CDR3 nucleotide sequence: TGTGCCAGCAGTTTATCGCGGGGCACCGGGGAGCTGTTTTTT.

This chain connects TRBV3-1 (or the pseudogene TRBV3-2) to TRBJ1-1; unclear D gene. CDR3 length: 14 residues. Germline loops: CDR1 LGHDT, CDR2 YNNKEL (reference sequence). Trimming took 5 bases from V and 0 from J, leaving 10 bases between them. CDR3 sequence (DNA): TGTGCCAGCAGCGCGCTGTCATTGAACACTGAAGCTTTCTTT. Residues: CASSALSLNTEAFF.

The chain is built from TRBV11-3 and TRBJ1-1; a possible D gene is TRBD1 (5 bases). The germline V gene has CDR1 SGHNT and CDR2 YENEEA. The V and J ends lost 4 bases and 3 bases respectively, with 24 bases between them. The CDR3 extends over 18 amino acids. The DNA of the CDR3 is TGTGCCAGCAGCTCAGACCGGGACCGAGGAGGTTGGGACACTGAAGCTTTCTTT. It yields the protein CASSSDRDRGGWDTEAFF.

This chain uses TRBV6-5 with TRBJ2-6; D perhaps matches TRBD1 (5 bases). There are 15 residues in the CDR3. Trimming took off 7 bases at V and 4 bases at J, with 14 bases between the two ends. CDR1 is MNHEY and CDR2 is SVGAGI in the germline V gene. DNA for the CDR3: TGTGCCAGCAACCTTGGACAAACGGGGGCCAACGTCCTGACTTTC. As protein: CASNLGQTGANVLTF.

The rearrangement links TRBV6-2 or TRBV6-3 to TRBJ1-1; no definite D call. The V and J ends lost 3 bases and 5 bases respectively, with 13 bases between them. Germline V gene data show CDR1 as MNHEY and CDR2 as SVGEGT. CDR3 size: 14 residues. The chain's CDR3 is CASSYRAAGTEAFF. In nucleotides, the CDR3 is TGTGCCAGCAGTTATAGGGCAGCGGGGACTGAAGCTTTCTTT.

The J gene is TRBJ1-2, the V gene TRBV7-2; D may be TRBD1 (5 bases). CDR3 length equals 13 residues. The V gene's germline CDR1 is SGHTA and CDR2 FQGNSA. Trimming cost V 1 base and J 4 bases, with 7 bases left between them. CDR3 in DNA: TGTGCCAGCAGCTTAGAGACAGTCTATGGCTACACCTTC. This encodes CASSLETVYGYTF.

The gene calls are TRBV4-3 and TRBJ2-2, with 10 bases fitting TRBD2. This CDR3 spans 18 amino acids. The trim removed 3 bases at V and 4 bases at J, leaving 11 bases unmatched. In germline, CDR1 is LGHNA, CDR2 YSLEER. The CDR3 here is CASSQRRFSGGATGELFF. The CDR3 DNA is TGCGCCAGCAGCCAGCGCCGGTTCAGCGGGGGGGCCACCGGGGAGCTGTTTTTT.

The CDR3 protein is CASSQASTRPQETQYF. The CDR3 DNA follows: TGCGCCAGCAGCCAAGCCTCCACTAGACCCCAAGAGACCCAGTACTTC. This chain connects TRBV4-1 to TRBJ2-5; D perhaps matches TRBD2 (5 bases). Germline CDR1 and CDR2: MGHRA and YSYEKL. V was pared by 1 base and J by 1 base, with 13 bases between. The CDR3 spans 16 residues.

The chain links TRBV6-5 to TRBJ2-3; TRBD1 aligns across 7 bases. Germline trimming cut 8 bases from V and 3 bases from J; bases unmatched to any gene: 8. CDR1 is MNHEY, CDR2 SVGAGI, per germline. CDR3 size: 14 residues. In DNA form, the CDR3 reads TGTGCCAGCGCGACAGGGATCCGTACAGATACGCAGTATTTT. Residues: CASATGIRTDTQYF.

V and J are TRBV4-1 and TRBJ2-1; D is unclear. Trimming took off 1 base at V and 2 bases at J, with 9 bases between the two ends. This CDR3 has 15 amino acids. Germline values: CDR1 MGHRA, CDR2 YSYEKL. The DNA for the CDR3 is TGCGCCAGCAGCCAAGTACCTCCCACCTACAATGAGCAGTTCTTC. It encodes CASSQVPPTYNEQFF.

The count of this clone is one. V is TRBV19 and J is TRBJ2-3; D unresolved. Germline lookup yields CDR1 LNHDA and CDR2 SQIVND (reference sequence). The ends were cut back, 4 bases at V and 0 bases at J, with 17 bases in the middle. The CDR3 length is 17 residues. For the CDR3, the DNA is TGTGCCAGTAGTAGGTCGGGCAGCAAGTCTAGCACAGATACGCAGTATTTT. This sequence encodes CASSRSGSKSSTDTQYF.

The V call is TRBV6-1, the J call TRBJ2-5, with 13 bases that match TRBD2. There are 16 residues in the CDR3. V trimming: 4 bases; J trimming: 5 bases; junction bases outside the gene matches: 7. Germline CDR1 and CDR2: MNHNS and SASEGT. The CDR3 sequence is CASSALAGGPRETQYF. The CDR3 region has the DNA TGTGCCAGCAGTGCACTAGCGGGGGGGCCCCGGGAGACCCAGTACTTC.

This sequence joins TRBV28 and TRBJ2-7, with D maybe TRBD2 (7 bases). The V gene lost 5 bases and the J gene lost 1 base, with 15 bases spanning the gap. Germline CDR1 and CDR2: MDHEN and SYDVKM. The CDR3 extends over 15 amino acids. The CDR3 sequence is CASSTGGTGSYEQYF. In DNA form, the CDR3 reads TGTGCCAGCAGTACGGGGGGAACAGGGTCCTACGAGCAGTACTTC.

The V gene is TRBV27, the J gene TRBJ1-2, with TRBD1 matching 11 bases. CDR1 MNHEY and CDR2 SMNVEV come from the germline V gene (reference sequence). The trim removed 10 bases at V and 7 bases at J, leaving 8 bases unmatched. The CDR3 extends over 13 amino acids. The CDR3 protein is CATFGTGGFGYTF. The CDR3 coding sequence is TGTGCCACTTTTGGGACAGGGGGGTTTGGCTACACCTTC.

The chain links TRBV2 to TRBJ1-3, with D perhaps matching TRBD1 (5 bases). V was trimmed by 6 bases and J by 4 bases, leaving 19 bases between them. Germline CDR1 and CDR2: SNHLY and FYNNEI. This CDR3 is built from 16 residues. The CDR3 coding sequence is TGTGCCAGCAGATTAACAGGAGGGTTTTCAGGAAACACCATATATTTT. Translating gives CASRLTGGFSGNTIYF. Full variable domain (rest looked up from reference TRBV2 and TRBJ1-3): EPEVTQTPSHQVTQMGQEVILRCVPISNHLYFYWYRQILGQKVEFLVSFYNNEISEKSEIFDDQFSVERPDGSNFTLKIRSTKLEDSAMYFCASRLTGGFSGNTIYFGEGSWLTVV.

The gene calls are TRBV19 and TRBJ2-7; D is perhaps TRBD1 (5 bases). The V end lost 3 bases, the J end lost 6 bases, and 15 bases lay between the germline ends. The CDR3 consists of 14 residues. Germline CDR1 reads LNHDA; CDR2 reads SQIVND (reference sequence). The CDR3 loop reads CASSINQGSTEQYF. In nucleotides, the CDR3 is TGTGCCAGTAGTATTAATCAGGGTAGTACCGAGCAGTACTTC.